Listed below are T cell receptor beta chains from one sample, sequenced in a study of T cells after yellow fever vaccination. From the 5' RACE reads, TCRdb called clonotypes with MiXCR, one entry per CDR3 protein. This table holds around 600,000 distinct CDR3 sequences, over 9% found once. This specimen was PBMCs, taken on the day of the yellow fever booster vaccination. The receptors here all came from a man aged 25-40 years who received the YFV17D yellow fever vaccine. CDR3s include the opening cysteine and the closing phenylalanine or tryptophan. The order of the fields is clone size, V gene, J gene, D gene, CDR3 DNA, CDR3 protein. The D gene is left open where the match is weak. Clone size is stated in some rows and not others, as once, few, many or a class when expanded.

clone_size: -; v_call: TRBV7-2; j_call: TRBJ2-1; d_call: -; cdr3_nt: TGTGCCAGCGAAGACTTCTACAATGAGCAGTTCTTC; cdr3_aa: CASEDFYNEQFF
clone_size: -; v_call: TRBV12-3/TRBV12-4; j_call: TRBJ2-7; d_call: -; cdr3_nt: TGTGCCAGCAGGGTTGGGCGGGGAGACGAGCAGTACTTC; cdr3_aa: CASRVGRGDEQYF
clone_size: few; v_call: TRBV7-2; j_call: TRBJ1-1; d_call: -; cdr3_nt: TGTGCCAGCAGCCTTCACGACAGGACGGGGACTGAAGCTTTCTTT; cdr3_aa: CASSLHDRTGTEAFF
clone_size: -; v_call: TRBV12-3/TRBV12-4; j_call: TRBJ1-5; d_call: TRBD1; cdr3_nt: TGTGCCAGCAGTTTATCCCCGGTGGGACAGGGGATGTGGCAGCCCCAGCATTTT; cdr3_aa: CASSLSPVGQGMWQPQHF
clone_size: few; v_call: TRBV5-1; j_call: TRBJ1-6; d_call: -; cdr3_nt: TGCGCCAGCAGCTTGGGACCTTCATCACCCCTCCACTTT; cdr3_aa: CASSLGPSSPLHF
clone_size: -; v_call: TRBV6-1; j_call: TRBJ2-3; d_call: TRBD1; cdr3_nt: TGTGCCAGCAGCCTCCAGGGGGACACAGATACGCAGTATTTT; cdr3_aa: CASSLQGDTDTQYF
clone_size: few; v_call: TRBV4-3; j_call: TRBJ2-5; d_call: TRBD1; cdr3_nt: TGCGCCAGCAGCCAAGACCGGACAGGGCAAGAGACCCAGTACTTC; cdr3_aa: CASSQDRTGQETQYF
clone_size: few; v_call: TRBV2; j_call: TRBJ2-1; d_call: -; cdr3_nt: TGTGCCAGCAGCCCAGACTGGAGCTACAATGAGCAGTTCTTC; cdr3_aa: CASSPDWSYNEQFF
clone_size: -; v_call: TRBV3-1; j_call: TRBJ1-2; d_call: TRBD1; cdr3_nt: TGTGCCAGCAGCCAATTTACAGGGGGGGGCTATGGCTACACCTTC; cdr3_aa: CASSQFTGGGYGYTF
clone_size: few; v_call: TRBV24-1; j_call: TRBJ2-5; d_call: TRBD2; cdr3_nt: TGTGCCACCAGTGACTCTAGCGGGAGGCCAAAAGAGACCCAGTACTTC; cdr3_aa: CATSDSSGRPKETQYF
clone_size: -; v_call: TRBV5-1; j_call: TRBJ2-1; d_call: TRBD1; cdr3_nt: TGCGCCAGCAGCCCCACGGGACAGGGTTGGGATGAGCAGTTCTTC; cdr3_aa: CASSPTGQGWDEQFF
clone_size: -; v_call: TRBV14; j_call: TRBJ2-1; d_call: TRBD2; cdr3_nt: TGTGCCAGCAGCCAAATGGGACTAGCGGGATGGACCCGTTACAATGAGCAGTTCTTC; cdr3_aa: CASSQMGLAGWTRYNEQFF
clone_size: -; v_call: TRBV12-3/TRBV12-4; j_call: TRBJ2-1; d_call: TRBD2; cdr3_nt: TGTGCCAGCAGTTTGGGGGGACTAGCGGGACATGAGCAGTTCTTC; cdr3_aa: CASSLGGLAGHEQFF
clone_size: few; v_call: TRBV11-2; j_call: TRBJ2-7; d_call: -; cdr3_nt: TGTGCCAGCAGCGGCCTCGGGACTTTGGCAAGTCGGTTCGAAATTTACGAGCAGTACTTC; cdr3_aa: CASSGLGTLASRFEIYEQYF
clone_size: -; v_call: TRBV5-1; j_call: TRBJ2-5; d_call: -; cdr3_nt: TGCGCCAGCCTTGTCGGGCAGGGAGGAGAGACCCAGTACTTC; cdr3_aa: CASLVGQGGETQYF
clone_size: -; v_call: TRBV29-1; j_call: TRBJ2-5; d_call: -; cdr3_nt: TGCAGCGTTGGAGGGGCCCCGATACAAGAGACCCAGTACTTC; cdr3_aa: CSVGGAPIQETQYF
clone_size: -; v_call: TRBV18; j_call: TRBJ1-2; d_call: -; cdr3_nt: TGTGCCAGCTCATCGGTTCAAGGTCTCATAGAACATGGCTACACCTTC; cdr3_aa: CASSSVQGLIEHGYTF
clone_size: few; v_call: TRBV16; j_call: TRBJ1-1; d_call: -; cdr3_nt: TGTGCCAGCAGCCAACCCCCGGTAGGCACTGAAGCTTTCTTT; cdr3_aa: CASSQPPVGTEAFF
clone_size: -; v_call: TRBV7-9; j_call: TRBJ2-1; d_call: -; cdr3_nt: TGTGCCAGCTCCTGGGGGGGGGCGCGCTACAATGAGCAGTTCTTC; cdr3_aa: CASSWGGARYNEQFF
clone_size: few; v_call: TRBV5-4; j_call: TRBJ1-2; d_call: TRBD1; cdr3_nt: TGTGCCAGCAGTACAGGGGTCTATGGCTACACCTTC; cdr3_aa: CASSTGVYGYTF
clone_size: -; v_call: TRBV7-9; j_call: TRBJ2-7; d_call: -; cdr3_nt: TGTGCCAGCAGCCCCCCGGGCCCCTCCTACGAGCAGTACTTC; cdr3_aa: CASSPPGPSYEQYF
clone_size: few; v_call: TRBV11-2; j_call: TRBJ2-1; d_call: -; cdr3_nt: TGTGCCAGCAGTTTAAGCTTAGTTGCCCTAGCAAGTGAGCAGTTCTTC; cdr3_aa: CASSLSLVALASEQFF
clone_size: few; v_call: TRBV5-5; j_call: TRBJ2-1; d_call: -; cdr3_nt: TGTGCCAGCAGCTTGCAATACGGCTCCTACAATGAGCAGTTCTTC; cdr3_aa: CASSLQYGSYNEQFF
clone_size: few; v_call: TRBV9; j_call: TRBJ2-3; d_call: -; cdr3_nt: TGTGCCAGCAGCGTTCGCAGGGCAAGCACAGATACGCAGTATTTT; cdr3_aa: CASSVRRASTDTQYF
clone_size: few; v_call: TRBV5-1; j_call: TRBJ2-2; d_call: -; cdr3_nt: TGCGCCAGCAGCTTGCAACAGCTTAACACCGGGGAGCTGTTTTTT; cdr3_aa: CASSLQQLNTGELFF
clone_size: few; v_call: TRBV5-1; j_call: TRBJ2-7; d_call: -; cdr3_nt: TGCGCCAGCAGCTCTTCCCCCGGACAGAAAACCTACGAGCAGTACTTC; cdr3_aa: CASSSSPGQKTYEQYF
clone_size: -; v_call: TRBV29-1; j_call: TRBJ2-7; d_call: TRBD2; cdr3_nt: TGCAGCGTTCTAGCGGGAGACAGTTACGAGCAGTACTTC; cdr3_aa: CSVLAGDSYEQYF
clone_size: -; v_call: TRBV7-8; j_call: TRBJ2-1; d_call: TRBD1; cdr3_nt: TGTGCCAGCAGCTTGGGACAGGGGTTGGATGAGCAGTTCTTC; cdr3_aa: CASSLGQGLDEQFF
clone_size: few; v_call: TRBV6-1; j_call: TRBJ2-2; d_call: -; cdr3_nt: TGTGCCAGCAGTACAGCCCCGAACACCGGGGAGCTGTTTTTT; cdr3_aa: CASSTAPNTGELFF
clone_size: -; v_call: TRBV5-6; j_call: TRBJ1-5; d_call: TRBD1; cdr3_nt: TGTGCCAGCAGCTTGGAAAGGGGGCGCGATCAGCCCCAGCATTTT; cdr3_aa: CASSLERGRDQPQHF
clone_size: -; v_call: TRBV7-9; j_call: TRBJ2-1; d_call: -; cdr3_nt: TGTGCCAGCACCCTCCGGAGGGGGCTCAATGAGCAGTTCTTC; cdr3_aa: CASTLRRGLNEQFF
clone_size: many; v_call: TRBV7-2; j_call: TRBJ2-1; d_call: -; cdr3_nt: TGTGCCAGCAGCCTCTTGGACGGGGGATGGGATGAGCAGTTCTTC; cdr3_aa: CASSLLDGGWDEQFF
clone_size: few; v_call: TRBV11-2; j_call: TRBJ2-3; d_call: -; cdr3_nt: TGTGCCAGCAGCTTAGAGGCTTGGGGACTGGCACCACAGGATACGCAGTATTTT; cdr3_aa: CASSLEAWGLAPQDTQYF
clone_size: few; v_call: TRBV4-3; j_call: TRBJ2-7; d_call: -; cdr3_nt: TGCGCCAGCAGCCGGGTAGTGGACAGAACCTACGAGCAGTACTTC; cdr3_aa: CASSRVVDRTYEQYF
clone_size: -; v_call: TRBV12-5; j_call: TRBJ2-1; d_call: -; cdr3_nt: TGTGCTAGTGGTTTGCCCCAGTATGAGCAGTTCTTC; cdr3_aa: CASGLPQYEQFF
clone_size: few; v_call: TRBV20-1; j_call: TRBJ2-7; d_call: -; cdr3_nt: TGCAGTGCTAGAGGCCCGGGGGCGACGGACGAGCAGTACTTC; cdr3_aa: CSARGPGATDEQYF
clone_size: few; v_call: TRBV6-1; j_call: TRBJ1-2; d_call: -; cdr3_nt: TGTGCCAGCAGACGTAACGACAGATCCAACTATGGCTACACCTTC; cdr3_aa: CASRRNDRSNYGYTF
clone_size: few; v_call: TRBV2; j_call: TRBJ2-2; d_call: -; cdr3_nt: TGTGCCAGCGCCAGGCTGGGGATCACCGGGGAGCTGTTTTTT; cdr3_aa: CASARLGITGELFF
clone_size: few; v_call: TRBV5-5; j_call: TRBJ1-1; d_call: -; cdr3_nt: TGTGCCAGCACCCCGACAGAGAACACTGAAGCTTTCTTT; cdr3_aa: CASTPTENTEAFF
clone_size: few; v_call: TRBV10-3; j_call: TRBJ2-7; d_call: TRBD2; cdr3_nt: TGTGCCATCAGGTGGGCTAGCGGGAGCTACGAGCAGTACTTC; cdr3_aa: CAIRWASGSYEQYF
clone_size: -; v_call: TRBV5-4; j_call: TRBJ2-7; d_call: TRBD1; cdr3_nt: TGTGCCAGCAGCTTGGAACAGGGGCAGCCTTACGAGCAGTACTTC; cdr3_aa: CASSLEQGQPYEQYF
clone_size: few; v_call: TRBV20-1; j_call: TRBJ2-7; d_call: -; cdr3_nt: TGCAGTGTGGATGGGACACCCCTCGACGAGCAGTACTTC; cdr3_aa: CSVDGTPLDEQYF
clone_size: few; v_call: TRBV7-2; j_call: TRBJ2-4; d_call: -; cdr3_nt: TGTGCCAGCAACAGGGGAAATGGGGAGGACATTCAGTACTTC; cdr3_aa: CASNRGNGEDIQYF
clone_size: few; v_call: TRBV30; j_call: TRBJ1-1; d_call: -; cdr3_nt: TGTGCCTGGAGTTTGAGCACTGAAGCTTTCTTT; cdr3_aa: CAWSLSTEAFF
clone_size: few; v_call: TRBV5-1; j_call: TRBJ2-1; d_call: -; cdr3_nt: TGCGCCAGCAGCTGGGGAAACAATGAGCAGTTCTTC; cdr3_aa: CASSWGNNEQFF
clone_size: few; v_call: TRBV7-2; j_call: TRBJ1-1; d_call: -; cdr3_nt: TGTGCCAGCAGCTCGGACAGAGACACTGAAGCTTTCTTT; cdr3_aa: CASSSDRDTEAFF
clone_size: -; v_call: TRBV29-1; j_call: TRBJ1-2; d_call: -; cdr3_nt: TGCAGCGTCCGGGGGAATTCAGATACTCGTAACTATGGCTACACCTTC; cdr3_aa: CSVRGNSDTRNYGYTF